The T cell receptor beta chain under discussion was sequenced for a study of blood T cell repertoires in COVID-19. Study information: The United States, Italy and Spain supplied acute and convalescent COVID-19 samples.

V trimming: 7 bases; J trimming: 6 bases; junction bases outside the gene matches: 13. The CDR3 is 15 residues long. Germline V gene lookup returns CDR1 SGHNT and CDR2 YYREEE (reference sequence). Profiling relied on immunoSEQ multiplex PCR, and the TCRdb table lists in-frame clones only, not all of them. The sample has 150,000 to 200,000 clones, around 76% seen once. The specimen was peripheral blood. The chain couples TRBV5-4 to TRBJ2-1; 7 bases agree with TRBD2. The receptor was isolated from a woman in her 70s with acute or convalescent COVID-19. DNA of the CDR3: TGTGCCAGCTCGAGGGCGGGGGTTCGAACCAATGAGCAGTTCTTC. It encodes CASSRAGVRTNEQFF.